The 30 T cell receptor beta chains below all came from one sample that was sequenced in a study of T cells in Graves' hyperthyroidism and ophthalmopathy. TCR beta CDR3 sequences were amplified from RNA transcripts. An initial round of RT-PCR targeting the TCR CDR3 relied on the HTBI primer set. TCRdb passed the multiplex PCR reads through MiXCR, listing each CDR3 protein once. The table has about 400,000 distinct CDR3 sequences, about 16% seen once. The source material was blood. The receptors originated from a woman in her sixties with Graves' ophthalmopathy.

A remark on this clonotype: Its ends do not fully match the called genes, so a read error is possible. The V call is TRBV2, the J call TRBJ2-1; 16 nucleotides agree with TRBD2. CDR1 and CDR2 (germline): SNHLY, FYNNEI. This CDR3 region has 15 residues. As DNA, the CDR3 is TGTGCCAGCAGATCGGGACTAGCGGGAGGGCATGACCAGTTCTTC. Translating it yields CASRSGLAGGHDQFF.

In its sample, this clonotype was seen many times. This chain joins TRBV7-9 and TRBJ2-1; D remains unclear. Germline-derived CDR1 and CDR2 are SEHNR and FQNEAQ (reference sequence). Trimming took off 11 bases at V and 1 base at J, with 9 bases between the two ends. This CDR3 is 12 amino acids long. The CDR3 DNA is TGTGCCGCCGTAGGGTCCTACAATGAGCAGTTCTTC. Translating it yields CAAVGSYNEQFF.

This sequence joins TRBV4-2 and TRBJ2-7; 8 bases agree with TRBD2. The germline gives CDR1 LGHNA, CDR2 YNFKEQ. The V gene end was trimmed by 0 bases and the J gene end by 3 bases; junction bases not matched to a gene: 7. The CDR3 is 16 amino acids. The CDR3 protein is CASSQDASLAGYEQYF. The CDR3 DNA is TGTGCCAGCAGCCAAGACGCATCGCTAGCGGGCTACGAGCAGTACTTC.

Note on this clonotype: A read error may be the cause here, since a much bigger clone is one base away. The rearrangement uses TRBV11-2 and TRBJ2-7; TRBD1 aligns across 10 bases. Trimming took 1 base from V and 6 from J; bases not matched to a gene: 6. Germline V CDR1 and CDR2: SGHAT, FQNNGV. The CDR3 totals 15 residues. In nucleotides, the CDR3 is TGTGCCAGCAGCTTAGGGGCCGGGACAGGGGTCGAGCAGTACTTC. Protein product: CASSLGAGTGVEQYF.

This clonotype was seen only a few times. J is TRBJ2-6 and V is TRBV20-1; weak D call: TRBD1 (5 bases). The germline gives CDR1 DFQATT, CDR2 SNEGSKA (reference sequence). The CDR3 consists of 15 residues. Trimming removed 5 bases at V and 4 bases at J, with 15 bases between. This CDR3 is CSAEDAGPGANVLTF. In DNA, the CDR3 is TGCAGTGCTGAGGATGCAGGGCCCGGGGCCAACGTCCTGACTTTC.

There are many counts of this clonotype. The chain joins TRBV12-5 to TRBJ2-7; 7 nucleotides align to TRBD1. The germline V gene encodes CDR1 LGHNT and CDR2 FRNRAP. With 7 bases clipped from V and 3 bases from J, the junction kept 15 bases outside the gene matches. This CDR3 spans 16 amino acids. The CDR3 nucleotides read TGTGCTAGTGCCGAGGGCCCCACCACAGGGGTCTACGAGCAGTACTTC. It specifies CASAEGPTTGVYEQYF.

This clonotype has at least ten counts. The chain has TRBV6-1 and TRBJ1-5; the D gene is possibly TRBD1 (6 bases). Germline loops: CDR1 MNHNS, CDR2 SASEGT. This CDR3 contains 13 residues. V lost 8 bases and J lost 6, with 14 bases in between. The CDR3 DNA is TGTGCCAGCGTTGGGGGCGCGGGTCAGCCCCAGCATTTT. Amino acid sequence: CASVGGAGQPQHF.

This clonotype was seen at least ten times. The chain recombines TRBV5-1 with TRBJ2-1; weak D call: TRBD1 (6 bases). Trimming left V 2 bases short and J 8 bases short, with 17 bases between. In germline, CDR1 is SGHRS, CDR2 YFSETQ. The CDR3 extends over 15 amino acids. CDR3 DNA sequence: TGCGCCAGCAGCTTTACGGGACATCAGGAGGATGAGCAGTTCTTC. This sequence encodes CASSFTGHQEDEQFF. Variable domain in full (rest from reference TRBV5-1 and TRBJ2-1): KAGVTQTPRYLIKTRGQQVTLSCSPISGHRSVSWYQQTPGQGLQFLFEYFSETQRNKGNFPGRFSGRQFSNSRSEMNVSTLELGDSALYLCASSFTGHQEDEQFFGPGTRLTVL.

There are many counts of this clonotype. The chain is built from TRBV5-6 and TRBJ2-3; D tentatively fits TRBD1 or TRBD2 (5 bases each). This CDR3 contains 15 residues. V shed 0 bases and J shed 2 bases, with 10 bases lying between them. The germline CDR1 and CDR2 sequences are SGHDT and YYEEEE. This CDR3 is CASSLAGATTDTQYF. The CDR3, as DNA: TGTGCCAGCAGCTTGGCCGGGGCTACCACAGATACGCAGTATTTT.

This clonotype has a handful of counts. The rearrangement uses TRBV27 and TRBJ2-6; D remains unclear. The V end lost 6 bases, the J end lost 0 bases, and 6 bases lay between the germline ends. The CDR3 covers 14 residues. CDR1 and CDR2 (germline): MNHEY, SMNVEV (reference sequence). CDR3 sequence (DNA): TGTGCCAGCAGGATAGGCTCTGGGGCCAACGTCCTGACTTTC. Translated, it gives CASRIGSGANVLTF.

This clonotype was seen more than once but under ten times. The V call is TRBV6-5, the J call TRBJ1-3, with a possible D match to TRBD1 (5 bases). Trimming removed 1 base at V and 1 base at J, with 14 bases between. CDR1 and CDR2 (germline): MNHEY, SVGAGI. This CDR3 region has 17 residues. CDR3 DNA sequence: TGTGCCAGCAGTTACTTTGGACACCCTGGATCTGGAAACACCATATATTTT. Its translation: CASSYFGHPGSGNTIYF.

The CDR3 DNA reads as TGCAGCGTTGAAGTGGGGGGACAGGGTATCGGGGAGCTGTTTTTT. Translating gives CSVEVGGQGIGELFF. This rearrangement joins TRBV29-1 to TRBJ2-2; 9 bases agree with TRBD1. CDR1 is SQVTM and CDR2 is ANQGSEA in the germline V gene. Germline trimming cut 1 base from V and 7 bases from J; bases unmatched to any gene: 7. The CDR3 covers 15 residues.

Points on this clonotype: This may come from a read error, since a much larger clone is one base off. The conserved phenylalanine or tryptophan is not found at the CDR3 terminus, so this likely reflects a read error. This chain uses TRBV5-1 with TRBJ2-4; 9 bases map to TRBD2. The CDR3 is 18 residues long. Germline V gene data show CDR1 as SGHRS and CDR2 as YFSETQ. V gave up 0 bases and J gave up 1 base; unmatched junction bases: 8. CDR3 coding DNA: TGCGCCAGCAGCTTGGTACTAGCGGGTCGTGGGGCCAAAAACATTCAGTACCTC. This gives the protein CASSLVLAGRGAKNIQYL.

This clonotype was observed a few times. The chain has TRBV20-1 and TRBJ2-1; 7 bases map to TRBD2. V was clipped by 6 bases and J by 0 bases; unmatched bases: 8. This CDR3 region has 15 residues. CDR1 and CDR2 (germline): DFQATT, SNEGSKA (reference sequence). Written as DNA, the CDR3 is TGCAGTGCGGGGGGGTTTGGAGCCTCCTACAATGAGCAGTTCTTC. This encodes CSAGGFGASYNEQFF.

The V gene is TRBV6-1, the J gene TRBJ2-3; D possibly matches TRBD1 or TRBD2 (6 bases each). The CDR3 is 17 residues long. The germline V gene has CDR1 MNHNS and CDR2 SASEGT. The V and J ends lost 6 bases and 1 base respectively, with 20 bases between them. The CDR3 is CASSPPGAPAGTDTQYF. The DNA for the CDR3 is TGTGCCAGCAGCCCCCCGGGGGCCCCAGCTGGCACAGATACGCAGTATTTT.

The chain combines TRBV10-3 with TRBJ2-5; D gene unclear. The CDR3 has 12 amino acids. Germline V gives CDR1 ENHRY, CDR2 SYGVKD. The germline V and J ends were trimmed by 2 bases and 5 bases, with 6 bases remaining between them. The CDR3 nucleotides are TGTGCCATCAGTGAGAGATTGGAGACCCAGTACTTC. Amino acids: CAISERLETQYF.

CDR3 in DNA: TGTGCCAGCAGCACCAGACAGGATCCGACAGATACGCAGTATTTT. It yields the protein CASSTRQDPTDTQYF. The chain is built from TRBV5-4 and TRBJ2-3; perhaps TRBD1 as D (6 bases). Germline loops: CDR1 SGHNT, CDR2 YYREEE (reference sequence). This CDR3 is built from 15 residues. V lost 4 bases to trimming and J lost 3 bases, with 15 bases between them.

Regarding this clonotype: A much larger clone differs from this one at a single base, so this may be a read error. The chain recombines TRBV12-3 or TRBV12-4 with TRBJ2-5; D might be TRBD2 (5 bases). The CDR3 consists of 14 residues. CDR3 nucleotide sequence: TGTGCCAGCAGAGCCGAGGCGGGCCAAGAGACCCAGGACTTC. It specifies CASRAEAGQETQDF.

The rearrangement uses TRBV28 and TRBJ1-6; possible D gene TRBD1, 5 bases. V lost 6 bases and J lost 4, with 13 bases in between. Germline V lookup: CDR1 MDHEN, CDR2 SYDVKM. The CDR3 has 15 amino acids. CDR3 in DNA: TGTGCCAGCAGCTTCGGTAGGGGTTATAATTCACCCCTCCACTTT. Translating it yields CASSFGRGYNSPLHF.

This clonotype was seen repeatedly, ten times or more. The rearrangement joins TRBV5-1 to TRBJ2-3; 7 bases agree with TRBD1. CDR3 size: 17 residues. V dropped 3 bases and J dropped 2; count of bases not matched to a gene: 12. Germline V gene lookup returns CDR1 SGHRS and CDR2 YFSETQ. The CDR3 protein is CASSSLSGRGNTDTQYF. The CDR3 bases are TGCGCCAGCAGCTCACTATCCGGCAGGGGGAACACAGATACGCAGTATTTT.

The V gene is TRBV19, the J gene TRBJ2-7, with 8 bases fitting TRBD2. V was pared by 3 bases and J by 4 bases, with 8 bases of the junction left unmatched. The CDR3 runs to 15 residues. CDR1 LNHDA and CDR2 SQIVND come from the germline V gene (reference sequence). CDR3 DNA sequence: TGTGCCAGTAGTATGAGCGGGAGTAAGTTGTACGAGCAGTACTTC. Encoded protein: CASSMSGSKLYEQYF.

This clonotype was counted many times. The V gene is TRBV28, the J gene TRBJ2-3, with TRBD1 matching over 9 bases. V dropped 6 bases and J dropped 1; count of bases not matched to a gene: 5. Germline CDR1 is MDHEN and CDR2 is SYDVKM. The CDR3 loop spans 15 amino acids. The CDR3 coding sequence is TGTGCCAGCAGGGGACAGGGCTTCCGCACAGATACGCAGTATTTT. Translating it yields CASRGQGFRTDTQYF.

The chain carries TRBV25-1 and TRBJ1-6; no firm D call. The CDR3 runs 14 residues. Trimming stripped 2 bases from V and 7 bases from J, with 9 bases between. Germline V CDR1 and CDR2: MGHDK, SYGVNS. The DNA for the CDR3 is TGTGCCAGCAGTGAACTAGGTGGAAATTCACCCCTCCACTTT. Its protein is CASSELGGNSPLHF.

In its sample, this clonotype was seen many times. V gene TRBV20-1 combines with J gene TRBJ2-6; 7 bases fit TRBD2. The CDR3 covers 16 residues. CDR1 DFQATT and CDR2 SNEGSKA come from the germline V gene (reference sequence). J was trimmed by 0 bases and V by 3 bases; bases with no gene match: 5. CDR3 in amino acids: CSASPGGSSGANVLTF. DNA of the CDR3: TGCAGTGCTAGTCCGGGAGGCAGCTCTGGGGCCAACGTCCTGACTTTC.

This clonotype appeared many times. J is TRBJ2-1 and V is TRBV3-1; D might be TRBD1 or TRBD2, each matching 5 bases. The germline V gene encodes CDR1 LGHDT and CDR2 YNNKEL (reference sequence). CDR3 size: 14 residues. Between the trimmed V and J ends, which lost 5 bases and 6 bases, there was a span of 14 bases. The CDR3 sequence: CASSNRDGVNEQFF. CDR3 DNA sequence: TGTGCCAGCAGCAACCGGGACGGTGTCAATGAGCAGTTCTTC.

This clonotype has ten or more counts. The chain couples TRBV5-1 to TRBJ2-2, with D perhaps matching TRBD2 (6 bases). This CDR3 is 14 amino acids long. CDR1 SGHRS and CDR2 YFSETQ come from the germline V gene. V lost 5 bases to trimming and J lost 3 bases, with 11 bases between them. Here the CDR3 reads CASSAGPYTGELFF. DNA for the CDR3: TGCGCCAGCAGTGCGGGGCCTTACACCGGGGAGCTGTTTTTT.

This clonotype was seen repeatedly, ten times or more. V is TRBV28 and J is TRBJ2-3; TRBD2 might be the D (6 bases). The CDR3 has 16 residues. Germline V gives CDR1 MDHEN, CDR2 SYDVKM. V was clipped by 2 bases and J by 5 bases, with 17 bases between them. The CDR3 sequence: CASSLVIAVIGDTQYF. CDR3 nucleotide sequence: TGTGCCAGCAGTTTAGTAATAGCGGTGATAGGAGATACGCAGTATTTT. Full variable domain (outside the CDR3, taken from reference TRBV28 and TRBJ2-3): DVKVTQSSRYLVKRTGEKVFLECVQDMDHENMFWYRQDPGLGLRLIYFSYDVKMKEKGDIPEGYSVSREKKERFSLILESASTNQTSMYLCASSLVIAVIGDTQYFGPGTRLTVL.

The CDR3 nucleotides are TGTGCCACCAGTGATTCCAGGTGGGACAATGAGCAGTTCTTC. Translation gives CATSDSRWDNEQFF. This chain links TRBV24-1 with TRBJ2-1; D call uncertain. Trimming took off 2 bases at V and 5 bases at J, with 9 bases between the two ends. The V gene's germline CDR1 is KGHDR and CDR2 SFDVKD. This CDR3 has 14 amino acids.

The rearrangement links TRBV11-2 to TRBJ2-5, with a possible D match to TRBD2 (7 bases). The CDR3 is 17 amino acids. Trimming cost V 5 bases and J 4 bases, with 23 bases left between them. Germline V lookup: CDR1 SGHAT, CDR2 FQNNGV. This CDR3 is CASSTRGGREIVETQYF. The CDR3 bases are TGTGCCAGCAGCACCAGGGGAGGGCGGGAGATCGTAGAGACCCAGTACTTC.

The table lists this clonotype with a few counts. The chain carries TRBV6-1 and TRBJ1-2; TRBD1 matches at 12 bases. V trimming: 10 bases; J trimming: 6 bases; junction bases outside the gene matches: 15. The CDR3 sequence is 16 residues long. Germline V gene lookup returns CDR1 MNHNS and CDR2 SASEGT. The CDR3 is CATGVGTGGAKNGYTF. DNA for the CDR3: TGTGCCACTGGGGTGGGGACAGGGGGCGCGAAGAATGGCTACACCTTC.